Below, one T cell receptor (beta chain) is given with its context. The sample originates from a study of shared clonotypes between healthy human individuals. Study details: Plates per donor: three CD4 naive, three CD4 memory, two CD8 naive, one CD8 memory.

The authors split each subset's genomic DNA evenly across several immunoSEQ plates. Per the original data handling: ImmunoSEQ only sent back junction sequences with no quality scores, so filtering was done differently. Sequencing used immunoSEQ multiplex PCR; TCRdb keeps in-frame clones, though not all of them. That table gives V, J and clone size, and the DNA gave D and trimming. Here the sample spans some 1,600,000 clones, around 98% being singletons. The CDR3 covers 17 residues. V lost 1 base, J lost 4 bases, and 5 bases stayed unmatched. Germline assignment: CDR1 SEHNR and CDR2 FQNEAQ (reference sequence).

Input material: naive CD4+ T cells sorted from blood. Specified subset: CD45RA+ positively selected. The J gene is TRBJ2-1, the V gene TRBV7-9; 12 nucleotides match TRBD2. The sequence was obtained from a man younger than 45 in good health. DNA of the CDR3: TGTGCCAGCAGCTTAGTCTCGACTAGCGGGAGTTACAATGAGCAGTTCTTC. Encoded protein: CASSLVSTSGSYNEQFF.